Listed below are T cell receptor beta chains from one sample, sequenced in a study of identical twins. TCRdb re-derived calls from the 5' RACE reads in MiXCR, one entry per CDR3 protein. This table holds 200,000 to 250,000 distinct CDR3 sequences, roughly 7.5% found once. The same sample was also used in a study of yellow fever vaccine responses in identical twins.

Sequencing was done on a sample of memory (CD45RO+) T cells sorted from blood. The source is a woman between 18 and 29 years old in good health. Each CDR3 is given with its conserved first and last residue. D genes are given only for firm matches. Part of the rows lack a size; the others show once, few, many or a class for expanded clones.

V gene	J gene	clone size	D gene	CDR3 protein	CDR3 DNA
TRBV3-1	TRBJ1-1	many	TRBD1	CASSQVPLLQGENTEAFF	TGTGCCAGCAGCCAAGTACCCCTCCTACAGGGGGAGAACACTGAAGCTTTCTTT
TRBV2	TRBJ2-3	many	TRBD2	CATKREGTTDTQYF	TGTGCCACTAAGCGGGAGGGAACCACAGATACGCAGTATTTT
TRBV7-2	TRBJ2-3	few	TRBD2	CASSSGFWGGTDTQYF	TGTGCCAGCAGTTCAGGGTTTTGGGGGGGGACAGATACGCAGTATTTT
TRBV20-1	TRBJ2-1	NA	TRBD2	CSARAPAGVFAYNEQFF	TGCAGTGCTAGAGCCCCAGCGGGAGTTTTTGCGTACAATGAGCAGTTCTTC
TRBV6-2/TRBV6-3	TRBJ2-1	few	TRBD2	CASSPLAGGINEQFF	TGTGCCAGCAGCCCGCTAGCGGGGGGTATTAATGAGCAGTTCTTC
TRBV6-2/TRBV6-3	TRBJ2-1	many	NA	CASSPGTLSYNEQFF	TGTGCCAGCAGCCCCGGGACACTCTCCTACAATGAGCAGTTCTTC
TRBV20-1	TRBJ2-7	NA	NA	CSAPPRQKAYEQYF	TGCAGTGCTCCACCTCGACAGAAGGCCTACGAGCAGTACTTC
TRBV27	TRBJ2-5	many	TRBD1	CASSSRDREETQYF	TGTGCCAGCAGTTCCCGGGACAGGGAAGAGACCCAGTACTTC
TRBV5-1	TRBJ2-7	many	TRBD2	CASRRSSGGKYEQYF	TGCGCCAGCAGACGGTCTTCGGGGGGGAAATACGAGCAGTACTTC
TRBV5-1	TRBJ2-5	many	TRBD2	CASSLATSGGPNKETQYF	TGCGCCAGCAGCTTGGCGACTAGCGGGGGACCTAATAAAGAGACCCAGTACTTC
TRBV6-5	TRBJ1-6	many	NA	CASSYGSRYNSPLHF	TGTGCCAGCAGTTACGGGAGCAGGTATAATTCACCCCTCCACTTT
TRBV29-1	TRBJ2-3	many	TRBD1	CSGGTGYDTQYF	TGCAGCGGGGGGACAGGGTACGATACGCAGTATTTT
TRBV5-1	TRBJ2-2	many	NA	CASSLEHPGELFF	TGCGCCAGCAGCTTGGAACACCCCGGGGAGCTGTTTTTT
TRBV6-1	TRBJ2-7	NA	TRBD1	CASSPRTGTAIEQYF	TGTGCCAGCAGTCCTCGGACAGGGACCGCCATTGAGCAGTACTTC
TRBV3-1	TRBJ2-1	many	TRBD2	CASTRRLAGVHEQFF	TGTGCCAGCACCAGAAGGCTAGCGGGAGTCCATGAGCAGTTCTTC
TRBV19	TRBJ2-7	NA	TRBD1	CASSTGQGYYYEQYF	TGTGCCAGTAGTACTGGACAGGGCTATTACTACGAGCAGTACTTC
TRBV6-1	TRBJ2-3	few	TRBD2	CASRAGGVDTQYF	TGTGCCAGCAGAGCGGGAGGAGTAGATACGCAGTATTTT
TRBV24-1	TRBJ2-1	few	TRBD1	CATSDPRSDRPLIYNEQFF	TGTGCCACCAGTGATCCCCGATCGGACAGGCCCTTAATCTACAATGAGCAGTTCTTC
TRBV14	TRBJ1-5	few	TRBD1	CASSPGTGVRLGDQPQHF	TGTGCCAGCAGCCCTGGGACAGGGGTCCGCCTGGGGGATCAGCCCCAGCATTTT
TRBV7-2	TRBJ1-5	few	NA	CASSLGGRSNQPQHF	TGTGCCAGCAGCTTGGGAGGGAGAAGCAATCAGCCCCAGCATTTT